The 29 T cell receptor beta chains given below trace back to one sample, sequenced in a study of control samples from healthy donors and cancer patients. The method was immunoSEQ multiplex PCR; TCRdb's version includes in-frame clones alone and lacks a portion of them. The table lists roughly 88,000 clones, roughly nine tenths of them singletons, with 17% in the top ten. Sequenced material: blood. The receptors were gathered from a man in his fifties or sixties in good health.

This clone appeared once. The V gene is TRBV30, the J gene TRBJ2-1, with TRBD2 matching over 14 bases. This CDR3 has 16 residues. The junction had 3 bases not matched to a gene; V was cut back by 1 base and J by 4 bases. The V gene's germline CDR1 is GTSNPN and CDR2 SVGIG (reference sequence). Written as DNA, the CDR3 is TGTGCCTGGAGTGCCGGACTAGCGGGGGGTTACAATGAGCAGTTCTTC. Protein product: CAWSAGLAGGYNEQFF.

The chain carries TRBV14 and TRBJ2-7, with D perhaps matching TRBD1 (6 bases). V lost 4 bases and J 0 bases, leaving 25 bases between the germline ends. The CDR3 has 19 amino acids. In germline, CDR1 is SGHDN, CDR2 FVKESK. This CDR3 reads CASSPEQGFGPSYSYEQYF. CDR3 in DNA: TGTGCCAGCAGCCCCGAACAGGGATTCGGGCCCTCCTACTCCTACGAGCAGTACTTC.

The chain recombines TRBV4-1 with TRBJ1-1; D is possibly TRBD1 (5 bases). The CDR3 length is 14 residues. Trimming removed 0 bases from V and 4 bases from J, with 9 bases in between. In germline, CDR1 is MGHRA, CDR2 YSYEKL. CDR3 region: CASSQETRGTEAFF. The CDR3 DNA is TGCGCCAGCAGCCAAGAAACGAGGGGCACTGAAGCTTTCTTT.

The gene calls are TRBV4-1 and TRBJ2-7; unclear D gene. With 5 bases removed from V and 2 bases from J, the gap between germline ends came to 13 bases. The CDR3 is made up of 14 amino acids. CDR1 and CDR2 (germline): MGHRA, YSYEKL. CDR3 protein: CASSYGPRTYEQYF. The CDR3, as DNA: TGCGCCAGCAGCTACGGACCGAGAACCTACGAGCAGTACTTC.

This clone was picked up a small number of times. The J gene is TRBJ2-1, the V gene TRBV11-1; D remains unclear. Germline CDR1 reads SGHAT; CDR2 reads FQDESV (reference sequence). The CDR3 is made up of 13 amino acids. Trimming pared 3 bases from V and 8 bases from J, leaving 11 bases between. This CDR3 reads CASSFAGRYEQFF. Written as DNA, the CDR3 is TGTGCCAGCAGCTTCGCCGGCCGCTATGAGCAGTTCTTC.

This chain uses TRBV18 with TRBJ2-7; D is unclear. The CDR3 is 11 amino acids. Germline loops: CDR1 KGHSH, CDR2 LQKENI. V lost 6 bases, J lost 7 bases, and 10 bases lay in between. In DNA, the CDR3 is TGTGCCAGCTCGCCTGGGCGGGAGCAGTACTTC. This gives the protein CASSPGREQYF.

J is TRBJ2-4 and V is TRBV3-1 (or the pseudogene TRBV3-2); D not resolved. CDR1 and CDR2 (germline): LGHDT, YNNKEL (reference sequence). The CDR3 is 13 amino acids. Deletions cut 4 bases from V and 0 bases from J, with 4 bases between. CDR3 in amino acids: CASSLRAKNIQYF. CDR3 in DNA: TGTGCCAGCAGCCTGAGAGCCAAAAACATTCAGTACTTC.

A word on this clone: This specimen includes other DNA sequences encoding the same CDR3. The chain is built from TRBV5-1 and TRBJ1-1, with D perhaps matching TRBD1 (5 bases). This CDR3 is built from 14 residues. V lost 2 bases and J lost 1, with 9 bases in between. The V gene's germline CDR1 is SGHRS and CDR2 YFSETQ. The chain's CDR3 is CASSLGTTNTEAFF. CDR3 DNA sequence: TGCGCCAGCAGCTTAGGGACTACGAACACTGAAGCTTTCTTT.

V is TRBV19 and J is TRBJ1-5, with D tentatively TRBD1 (6 bases). The CDR3 consists of 14 residues. In germline, CDR1 is LNHDA, CDR2 SQIVND (reference sequence). V lost 3 bases and J 6 bases, leaving 12 bases between the germline ends. The CDR3 here is CASSIRGAGQPQHF. CDR3 sequence (DNA): TGTGCCAGTAGTATTCGGGGGGCTGGTCAGCCCCAGCATTTT.

The rearrangement links TRBV4-1 to TRBJ2-5; D assignment may be TRBD1 or TRBD2 (7 bases each). The ends were cut back, 4 bases at V and 5 bases at J, with 20 bases in the middle. Looked up from germline, CDR1 is MGHRA and CDR2 is YSYEKL. CDR3 size: 16 residues. In DNA, the CDR3 is TGCGCCAGCAGCCCAAGAGGGGGAGGGGGCTGGGAGACCCAGTACTTC. This codes for CASSPRGGGGWETQYF.

The chain joins TRBV18 to TRBJ1-3; D unresolved. The CDR3 is 15 residues long. V was cut by 0 bases and J by 2 bases, with 8 bases left in between. Germline lookup yields CDR1 KGHSH and CDR2 LQKENI. The CDR3 loop reads CASSPPMAPGNTIYF. The CDR3 nucleotides are TGTGCCAGCTCACCACCGATGGCTCCTGGAAACACCATATATTTT.

The chain couples TRBV19 to TRBJ1-2; D perhaps matches TRBD1 (5 bases). The CDR3 consists of 12 residues. CDR1 and CDR2 from the germline V gene are LNHDA and SQIVND (reference sequence). Between the trimmed V and J ends, which lost 3 bases and 7 bases, there was a span of 9 bases. The CDR3 sequence: CASSMSGLGYTF. The CDR3 DNA is TGTGCCAGTAGTATGTCAGGGCTTGGCTACACCTTC.

The chain carries TRBV20-1 and TRBJ1-6, with no clear D. The germline V gene has CDR1 DFQATT and CDR2 SNEGSKA (reference sequence). This CDR3 region has 17 residues. With 3 bases removed from V and 0 bases from J, the gap between germline ends came to 15 bases. CDR3 sequence: CSASRGMGSSYNSPLHF. In DNA, the CDR3 is TGCAGTGCTAGTAGAGGGATGGGAAGCTCCTATAATTCACCCCTCCACTTT.

The chain combines TRBV10-3 with TRBJ2-7; D is uncertain. V shed 4 bases and J shed 0 bases, with 10 bases lying between them. This CDR3 has 14 amino acids. The germline V gene encodes CDR1 ENHRY and CDR2 SYGVKD. Written as DNA, the CDR3 is TGTGCCATCAGTGCGATAGAGAGCTCCTACGAGCAGTACTTC. Translating it yields CAISAIESSYEQYF.

V and J are TRBV14 and TRBJ1-1, with no clear D. The ends were cut back, 3 bases at V and 1 base at J, with 6 bases in the middle. The CDR3 length is 13 residues. From germline, CDR1 is SGHDN and CDR2 FVKESK. The CDR3 protein is CASSHYRNTEAFF. CDR3 DNA: TGTGCCAGCAGCCACTATAGGAACACTGAAGCTTTCTTT. Full variable domain (missing parts from reference TRBV14 and TRBJ1-1): EAGVTQFPSHSVIEKGQTVTLRCDPISGHDNLYWYRRVMGKEIKFLLHFVKESKQDESGMPNNRFLAERTGGTYSTLKVQPAELEDSGVYFCASSHYRNTEAFFGQGTRLTVV.

The chain is built from TRBV5-6 and TRBJ2-1; 7 bases align to TRBD1. Looked up from germline, CDR1 is SGHDT and CDR2 is YYEEEE. CDR3 size: 14 residues. The V and J ends lost 4 bases and 4 bases, in that order; junction bases with no gene match: 5. The CDR3 sequence: CASSPRTGYNEQFF. CDR3 coding DNA: TGTGCCAGCAGCCCTAGGACAGGTTACAATGAGCAGTTCTTC.

The V and J genes are TRBV12-5 and TRBJ1-2, with a tentative D call TRBD1 (5 bases). The CDR3 contains 15 residues. CDR1 and CDR2 from the germline V gene are LGHNT and FRNRAP. The V gene lost 1 base and the J gene lost 3 bases, with 12 bases spanning the gap. The CDR3 DNA is TGTGCTAGTGGTTTGGGGGTGCAGGGAGACTATGGCTACACCTTC. As protein: CASGLGVQGDYGYTF.

As regards this clone: A junction end diverges from the germline sequence, so it may reflect a read error. This sample also contains other DNA sequences that code for the same CDR3. The CDR3 sequence is CASSSSNTEAFF. The CDR3 region has the DNA TGCGCCAGCAGCAGTTCGAACACTGAAGCCTTCTTT. The rearrangement joins TRBV5-1 to TRBJ1-1; D gene ambiguous. The germline CDR1 and CDR2 sequences are SGHRS and YFSETQ. The CDR3 totals 12 residues.

J is TRBJ1-1 and V is TRBV5-3; D remains unclear. TRBV5-3 is marked as an open reading frame, function uncertain. This CDR3 region has 16 residues. Trimming pared 1 base from V and 5 bases from J, leaving 18 bases between. The CDR3 DNA follows: TGTGCCAGAAGCTTGTACTTGTGGGGTCGAGATACTGAAGCTTTCTTT. Protein sequence: CARSLYLWGRDTEAFF.

The chain links TRBV27 to TRBJ1-6; the match to TRBD1 covers 8 bases. Germline V gene sequence: CDR1 MNHEY, CDR2 SMNVEV (reference sequence). The CDR3 consists of 15 residues. J was trimmed by 1 base and V by 5 bases; bases with no gene match: 1. The CDR3 region is CASSGQGSYNSPLHF. The CDR3 DNA is TGTGCCAGCAGTGGACAGGGTTCCTATAATTCACCCCTCCACTTT.

The rearrangement links TRBV6-5 to TRBJ2-5; D gene ambiguous. The V end was cut by 6 bases, the J end by 5 bases, with 16 bases between. The CDR3 covers 14 residues. CDR1 is MNHEY and CDR2 is SVGAGI in the germline V gene. This CDR3 reads CASRKGRVRETQYF. CDR3 bases: TGTGCCAGCAGAAAGGGAAGGGTACGGGAGACCCAGTACTTC.

The CDR3 DNA reads as TGTGCCAGCAGTTTGTACAGCCTCAATAGCAATCAGCCCCAGCATTTT. Protein product: CASSLYSLNSNQPQHF. This chain links TRBV28 with TRBJ1-5; no clear D. This CDR3 contains 16 residues. Looked up from germline, CDR1 is MDHEN and CDR2 is SYDVKM. Deletions cut 3 bases from V and 0 bases from J, with 12 bases between.

This clone was found a few times. The V call is TRBV6-5, the J call TRBJ2-7, with D tentatively TRBD1 (6 bases). The CDR3 contains 14 residues. Looked up from germline, CDR1 is MNHEY and CDR2 is SVGAGI. Trimming removed 7 bases at V and 1 base at J, with 14 bases between. The CDR3 loop reads CASTKGVGSYEQYF. The CDR3 DNA follows: TGTGCCAGCACCAAGGGGGTTGGATCCTACGAGCAGTACTTC.

The V and J genes are TRBV12-3 or TRBV12-4 and TRBJ1-1, with D unresolved. The ends were cut back, 7 bases at V and 1 base at J, with 4 bases in the middle. This CDR3 comprises 11 residues. The chain's CDR3 is CASKENTEAFF. DNA for the CDR3: TGTGCCAGCAAAGAGAACACTGAAGCTTTCTTT.

In DNA, the CDR3 is TGTGCCAGCAGTGAAGTGCGAGACGGGGAGCTGTTTTTT. This translates into CASSEVRDGELFF. V gene TRBV6-1 combines with J gene TRBJ2-2; D call uncertain. Trimming took off 1 base at V and 7 bases at J, with 7 bases between the two ends. From germline, CDR1 is MNHNS and CDR2 SASEGT. The CDR3 runs 13 residues.

This chain connects TRBV5-1 to TRBJ1-1; possible D gene TRBD1, 5 bases. This CDR3 has 14 residues. CDR1 and CDR2 (germline): SGHRS, YFSETQ. V lost 2 bases and J 4 bases, leaving 12 bases between the germline ends. DNA for the CDR3: TGCGCCAGCAGCTTTCCAGGGAGGAGCACTGAAGCTTTCTTT. It encodes CASSFPGRSTEAFF.

Remarks on this clone: Other nucleotide sequences in the sample specify the same CDR3. This chain uses TRBV19 with TRBJ1-1, with D possibly being TRBD1 (5 bases). This CDR3 comprises 13 residues. Trimming removed 10 bases at V and 6 bases at J, with 18 bases between. CDR1 is LNHDA and CDR2 is SQIVND in the germline V gene (reference sequence). The CDR3 nucleotides read TGTGCCACGAGGCAGGGTGGGGGAGCTGAAGCTTTCTTT. Its protein product is CATRQGGGAEAFF.

About this clone: A much larger clonotype is one base distant, so this may be a read error. The gene calls are TRBV5-4 and TRBJ1-1, with D unclear. The CDR3 is 13 residues long. The V end lost 2 bases, the J end lost 1 base, and 6 bases lay between the germline ends. Germline V lookup: CDR1 SGHNT, CDR2 YYREEE (reference sequence). The CDR3 coding sequence is TGTGCCAGCAGCTTATGGGAGAACACTGAAGCTTTCTTT. It translates to CASSLWENTEAFF.

This clone was picked up one time. This chain uses TRBV11-3 with TRBJ1-1, with D maybe TRBD1 (5 bases). The germline V gene encodes CDR1 SGHNT and CDR2 YENEEA. Trimming took 5 bases from V and 5 from J, leaving 9 bases between them. The CDR3 consists of 12 residues. CDR3 nucleotides: TGTGCCAGCAGCGACCGGGGGACTGAAGCTTTCTTT. It translates to CASSDRGTEAFF.